The entry below gives a single T cell receptor beta chain sequence along with its context. Sequencing used immunoSEQ multiplex PCR; TCRdb keeps in-frame clones, though not all of them. The table records fewer than 250,000 clones, around 85% of them present only once. This sample was taken from a study of blood T cell repertoires in COVID-19. Study-wide context: The study drew acute and convalescent COVID-19 samples from the United States, Italy and Spain.

This sequence was found in a man aged 25 to 45 with acute or convalescent COVID-19. The source material was peripheral blood.

The CDR3: CASSLAPRSGNTGELFF. The CDR3 DNA reads as TGCGCCAGCAGCTTGGCACCAAGGAGCGGGAACACCGGGGAGCTGTTTTTT. The chain has TRBV5-1 and TRBJ2-2; perhaps TRBD2 as D (5 bases). CDR1 is SGHRS and CDR2 is YFSETQ in the germline V gene. The CDR3 covers 17 residues. Trimming cost V 0 bases and J 1 base, with 13 bases left between them.